The clone carrying this TCR beta chain was seen only a few times. The antigen remains undetermined. These data come from a study of response to subunit inactivated influenza vaccine. MiXCR was run by TCRdb on the RT-PCR reads, yielding one entry per CDR3 protein. The table records over 400,000 distinct CDR3 sequences, roughly 13% of them present only once. Study findings and constraints: Authors suggested that a seasonal influenza vaccination recruits few new T cells each time.

Germline trimming cut 1 base from V and 7 bases from J; bases unmatched to any gene: 16. The CDR3 runs 19 residues. Germline V gene sequence: CDR1 LGHDT, CDR2 YNNKEL (reference sequence). The receptor was derived from a man aged 50-60 years who received an inactivated influenza vaccine. V is TRBV3-1 and J is TRBJ1-5; 10 nucleotides match TRBD1. The input for sequencing was PBMCs from blood, taken 40 to 50 days after vaccination. The CDR3 is CASSQGGTLRDRGRQPQHF. The CDR3 DNA sequence: TGTGCCAGCAGCCAAGGGGGGACTTTAAGGGACAGGGGAAGACAGCCCCAGCATTTT.